These 14 T cell receptor beta chains came from one sample sequenced in a study of shared clonotypes between healthy human individuals. Clones were sequenced by immunoSEQ multiplex PCR, and TCRdb holds only the in-frame ones, with some missing. Of some 2.3 million clones in the sample, 85% to 95% were seen once. Sequences were obtained from naive CD4+ T cells from PBMCs. Sample subset: CD45RA+ positively selected. Receptors were obtained from a man aged 18 to 29 in good health. Some clones in this sample may be carry-over from other donors' samples.

The V call is TRBV28, the J call TRBJ1-1, with TRBD1 matching over 7 bases. Germline CDR1 reads MDHEN; CDR2 reads SYDVKM. V dropped 5 bases and J dropped 4; count of bases not matched to a gene: 10. The CDR3 is 15 amino acids. The chain's CDR3 is CASSPTGEGGTEAFF. The DNA of the CDR3 is TGTGCCAGCAGTCCCACAGGGGAAGGAGGCACTGAAGCTTTCTTT. The complete variable domain, with remaining parts taken from reference TRBV28 and TRBJ1-1, reads DVKVTQSSRYLVKRTGEKVFLECVQDMDHENMFWYRQDPGLGLRLIYFSYDVKMKEKGDIPEGYSVSREKKERFSLILESASTNQTSMYLCASSPTGEGGTEAFFGQGTRLTVV.

The gene calls are TRBV14 and TRBJ2-7, with 9 bases lining up with TRBD2. The J segment lost 4 bases and the V segment lost 4 bases, leaving 14 bases of the junction unmatched. From germline, CDR1 is SGHDN and CDR2 FVKESK. This CDR3 has 17 amino acids. The CDR3 DNA reads as TGTGCCAGCAGCCGCTCGGCTGGAACTAGCGGGCTATACGAGCAGTACTTC. This sequence encodes CASSRSAGTSGLYEQYF.

The sample holds one count of this clone. This sequence joins TRBV28 and TRBJ2-7; 7 bases are a match to TRBD2. CDR3 length: 14 residues. V shed 8 bases, J shed 2 bases, and the junction held 9 bases outside the gene matches. Germline values: CDR1 MDHEN, CDR2 SYDVKM. The CDR3 spells CASATPGTTYEQYF. CDR3 sequence (DNA): TGTGCCAGCGCAACCCCCGGGACTACCTACGAGCAGTACTTC.

The chain combines TRBV30 with TRBJ1-4; 8 positions match TRBD1. The CDR3 runs to 14 residues. With V trimmed by 2 bases and J by 7 bases, 6 bases remained unmatched. Germline lookup yields CDR1 GTSNPN and CDR2 SVGIG (reference sequence). The CDR3 sequence is CAWSWTGFGEKLFF. CDR3 DNA sequence: TGTGCCTGGAGTTGGACAGGGTTTGGTGAAAAACTGTTTTTT.

This clone was recorded only once. The chain couples TRBV5-1 to TRBJ1-1, with a possible D match to TRBD1 (5 bases). The germline V and J ends were trimmed by 7 bases and 7 bases, with 14 bases remaining between them. Germline values: CDR1 SGHRS, CDR2 YFSETQ. The CDR3 consists of 12 residues. For the CDR3, the DNA is TGCGCCAGCTCCGATACCAGGGTTGAAGCTTTCTTT. This gives the protein CASSDTRVEAFF. The complete variable domain, with remaining parts taken from reference TRBV5-1 and TRBJ1-1, reads KAGVTQTPRYLIKTRGQQVTLSCSPISGHRSVSWYQQTPGQGLQFLFEYFSETQRNKGNFPGRFSGRQFSNSRSEMNVSTLELGDSALYLCASSDTRVEAFFGQGTRLTVV.

The rearrangement uses TRBV5-1 and TRBJ2-2, with 11 bases matching TRBD2. Germline loops: CDR1 SGHRS, CDR2 YFSETQ. V dropped 0 bases and J dropped 7; count of bases not matched to a gene: 5. This CDR3 contains 16 residues. For the CDR3, the DNA is TGCGCCAGCAGCTTGGCTACCGGGACTAGCGGCGGGGAGCTGTTTTTT. It specifies CASSLATGTSGGELFF.

The J gene is TRBJ1-4, the V gene TRBV15; D is possibly TRBD1 (5 bases). The V gene lost 0 bases and the J gene lost 3 bases, with 14 bases spanning the gap. CDR3 length: 17 amino acids. The germline V gene has CDR1 LNHNV and CDR2 YYDKDF (reference sequence). CDR3 nucleotide sequence: TGTGCCACCAGCAGAGACGCCGGGCGGGGACCTAATGAAAAACTGTTTTTT. Protein product: CATSRDAGRGPNEKLFF.

This chain connects TRBV6-1 to TRBJ2-5, with 8 bases that match TRBD2. V lost 6 bases and J lost 7; bases outside the gene matches: 10. This CDR3 has 14 residues. CDR1 MNHNS and CDR2 SASEGT come from the germline V gene. CDR3 protein: CASRVPGLGRTQYF. The DNA for the CDR3 is TGTGCCAGCAGGGTTCCGGGACTAGGGCGGACCCAGTACTTC.

The gene calls are TRBV7-8 and TRBJ1-1; D unclear. This CDR3 spans 15 amino acids. Trimming removed 5 bases from V and 4 bases from J, with 17 bases in between. Germline-derived CDR1 and CDR2 are SGHVS and FQNEAQ. CDR3 coding DNA: TGTGCCAGCAGCGAAACAGCGTTTTCGAGCACTGAAGCTTTCTTT. Translating it yields CASSETAFSSTEAFF.

This sequence joins TRBV11-2 and TRBJ1-2; 9 bases line up with TRBD1. In germline, CDR1 is SGHAT, CDR2 FQNNGV. The CDR3 length is 15 residues. V gave up 4 bases and J gave up 2 bases; unmatched junction bases: 5. The CDR3 region is CASSSPTGGNYGYTF. DNA for the CDR3: TGTGCCAGCAGCTCCCCGACAGGGGGAAACTATGGCTACACCTTC.

The chain employs TRBV14 and TRBJ1-1; 9 nucleotides align to TRBD1. V lost 0 bases, J lost 0 bases, and 5 bases stayed unmatched. The CDR3 is 17 residues long. The germline CDR1 and CDR2 sequences are SGHDN and FVKESK. CDR3 in amino acids: CASSQDGGTGMNTEAFF. The CDR3, as DNA: TGTGCCAGCAGCCAAGATGGTGGGACAGGGATGAACACTGAAGCTTTCTTT.

V is TRBV18 and J is TRBJ2-1, with 7 bases aligning to TRBD1. V shed 6 bases and J 8 bases; nucleotides not matched to a gene: 13. From germline, CDR1 is KGHSH and CDR2 LQKENI. This CDR3 spans 15 amino acids. CDR3: CASSSSGQKTYEQFF. CDR3 bases: TGTGCCAGCTCTTCGTCGGGACAGAAGACATATGAGCAGTTCTTC.

The chain employs TRBV11-2 and TRBJ2-6; D is possibly TRBD1 (5 bases). Trimming cost V 7 bases and J 0 bases, with 22 bases left between them. CDR3 size: 19 residues. Germline V gene lookup returns CDR1 SGHAT and CDR2 FQNNGV. The CDR3 DNA reads as TGTGCCAGCAACCCCCGGCTTAGACAGACAAGCTCTGGGGCCAACGTCCTGACTTTC. Translation: CASNPRLRQTSSGANVLTF.

The chain employs TRBV10-2 and TRBJ2-3; 10 nucleotides align to TRBD2. The CDR3 has 15 amino acids. V lost 8 bases to trimming and J lost 6 bases; unmatched junction nucleotides: 11. Looked up from germline, CDR1 is WSHSY and CDR2 is SAAADI. The CDR3 bases are TGCGCCAGCCTTCCGGAGCGGGAGGGCCGGGATACGCAGTATTTT. Its translation: CASLPEREGRDTQYF.